This TCR beta chain was recovered during a study of post-analysis software for immune sequencing data. Findings of the study overall: Normalized Chao1 diversity in multiple sclerosis patients fell significantly below that of controls. In patients, TRBV5-6, TRBV5-1 and TRBV20-1 belonged to five or six TRBV segments found more frequently than in controls. Under the F measure, samples that were prepared in one batch clustered strongly together.

This clonotype was counted only a few times. Its antigen is not known. Incorporated into the TCR beta cDNA libraries were unique molecular identifiers, which served to reduce PCR and sequencing biases. Once roughly 0.85 to 11 million T cells were used, a few hundred thousand cDNA molecules resulted. TCRdb itself ran the PCR reads through MiXCR, one entry per CDR3 protein. The repertoire includes 350,000 to 500,000 distinct CDR3 sequences, approximately 39% of them detected once, and approximately 7.6% sits in the top ten. Germline CDR1 is MGHRA and CDR2 is YSYEKL. The CDR3 runs 15 residues. V lost 4 bases, J lost 4 bases, and 14 bases lay in between.

Sequenced sample: blood. This chain links TRBV4-1 with TRBJ2-1, with D possibly matching TRBD1 (6 bases). The TCR comes from a girl aged 2 to 9 with multiple sclerosis. The DNA for the CDR3 is TGCGCCAGCAGCCGGAACCGGGACAAGTACAATGAGCAGTTCTTC. Protein: CASSRNRDKYNEQFF.